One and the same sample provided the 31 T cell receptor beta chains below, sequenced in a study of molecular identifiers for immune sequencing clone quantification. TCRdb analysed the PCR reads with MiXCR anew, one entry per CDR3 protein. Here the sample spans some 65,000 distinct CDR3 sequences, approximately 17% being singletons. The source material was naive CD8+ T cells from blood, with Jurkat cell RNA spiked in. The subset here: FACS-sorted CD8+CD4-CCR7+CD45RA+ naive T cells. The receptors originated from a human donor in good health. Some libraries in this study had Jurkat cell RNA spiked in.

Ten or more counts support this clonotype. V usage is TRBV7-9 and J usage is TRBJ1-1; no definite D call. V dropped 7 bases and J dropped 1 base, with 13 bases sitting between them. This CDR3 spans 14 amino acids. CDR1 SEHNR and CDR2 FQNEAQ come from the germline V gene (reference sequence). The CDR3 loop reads CASTPRWSNTEAFF. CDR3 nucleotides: TGTGCCAGCACCCCCCGGTGGTCGAACACTGAAGCTTTCTTT.

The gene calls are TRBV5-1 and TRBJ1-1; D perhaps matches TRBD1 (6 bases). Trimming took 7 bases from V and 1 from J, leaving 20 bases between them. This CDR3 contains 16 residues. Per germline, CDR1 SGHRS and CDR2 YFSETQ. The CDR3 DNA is TGCGCCAGCCGGAGCCGGGACACCAACCCGAACACTGAAGCTTTCTTT. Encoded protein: CASRSRDTNPNTEAFF.

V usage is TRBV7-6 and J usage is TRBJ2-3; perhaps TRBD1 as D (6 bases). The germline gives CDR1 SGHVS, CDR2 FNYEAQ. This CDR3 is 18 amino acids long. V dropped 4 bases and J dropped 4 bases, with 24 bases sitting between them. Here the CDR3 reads CASSSTLPRPAGADTQYF. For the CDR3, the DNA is TGTGCCAGCAGCTCGACCCTACCGAGGCCAGCAGGGGCAGATACGCAGTATTTT.

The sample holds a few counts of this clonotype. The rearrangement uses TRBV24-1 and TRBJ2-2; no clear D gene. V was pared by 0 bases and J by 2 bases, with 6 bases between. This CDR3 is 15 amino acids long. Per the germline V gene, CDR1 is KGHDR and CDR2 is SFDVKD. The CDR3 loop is CATSDLRVNTGELFF. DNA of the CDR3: TGTGCCACCAGTGATTTGAGGGTAAACACCGGGGAGCTGTTTTTT.

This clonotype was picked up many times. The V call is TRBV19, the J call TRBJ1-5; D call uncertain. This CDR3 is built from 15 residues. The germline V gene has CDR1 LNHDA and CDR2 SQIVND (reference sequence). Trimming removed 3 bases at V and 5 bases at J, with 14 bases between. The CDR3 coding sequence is TGTGCCAGTAGTATTGGGTACGGGTCGTATCAGCCCCAGCATTTT. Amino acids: CASSIGYGSYQPQHF. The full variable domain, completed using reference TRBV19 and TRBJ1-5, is DGGITQSPKYLFRKEGQNVTLSCEQNLNHDAMYWYRQDPGQGLRLIYYSQIVNDFQKGDIAEGYSVSREKKESFPLTVTSAQKNPTAFYLCASSIGYGSYQPQHFGDGTRLSIL.

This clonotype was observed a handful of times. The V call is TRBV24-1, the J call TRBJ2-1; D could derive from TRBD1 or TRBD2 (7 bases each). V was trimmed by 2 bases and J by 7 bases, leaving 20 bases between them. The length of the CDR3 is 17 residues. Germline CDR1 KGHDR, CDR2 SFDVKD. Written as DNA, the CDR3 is TGTGCCACCAGTGATTCTGGGGGGCAGGGGGGGTGGAATGAGCAGTTCTTC. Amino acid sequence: CATSDSGGQGGWNEQFF.

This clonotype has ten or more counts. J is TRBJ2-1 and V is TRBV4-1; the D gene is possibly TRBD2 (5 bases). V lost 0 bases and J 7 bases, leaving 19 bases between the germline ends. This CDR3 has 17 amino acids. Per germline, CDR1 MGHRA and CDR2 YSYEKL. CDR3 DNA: TGCGCCAGCAGCCAAGAGGTGCGGGCCCTCAGTAATAATGAGCAGTTCTTC. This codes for CASSQEVRALSNNEQFF.

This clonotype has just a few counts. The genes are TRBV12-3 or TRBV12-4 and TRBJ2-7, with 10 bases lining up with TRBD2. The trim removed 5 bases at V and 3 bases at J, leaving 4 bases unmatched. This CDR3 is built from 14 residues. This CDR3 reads CASSPGTSDYEQYF. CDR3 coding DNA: TGTGCCAGCAGTCCCGGGACTAGCGACTACGAGCAGTACTTC.

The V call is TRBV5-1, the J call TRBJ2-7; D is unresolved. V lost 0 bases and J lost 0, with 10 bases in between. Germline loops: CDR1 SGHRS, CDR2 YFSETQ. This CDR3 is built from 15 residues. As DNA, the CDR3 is TGCGCCAGCAGCTTGGTCGGCGTTAGCTCCTACGAGCAGTACTTC. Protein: CASSLVGVSSYEQYF.

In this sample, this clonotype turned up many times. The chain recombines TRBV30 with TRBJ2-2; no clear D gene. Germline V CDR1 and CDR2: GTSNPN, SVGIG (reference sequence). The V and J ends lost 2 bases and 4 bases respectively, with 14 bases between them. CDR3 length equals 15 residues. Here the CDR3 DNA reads TGTGCCTGGAGTCCAGACCCTACGGGCACCGGGGAGCTGTTTTTT. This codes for CAWSPDPTGTGELFF.

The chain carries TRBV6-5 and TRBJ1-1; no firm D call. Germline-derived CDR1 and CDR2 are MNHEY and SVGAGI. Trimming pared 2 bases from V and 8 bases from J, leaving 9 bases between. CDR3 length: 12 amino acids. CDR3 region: CASSYVGGEAFF. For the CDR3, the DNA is TGTGCCAGCAGTTACGTTGGTGGCGAAGCTTTCTTT.

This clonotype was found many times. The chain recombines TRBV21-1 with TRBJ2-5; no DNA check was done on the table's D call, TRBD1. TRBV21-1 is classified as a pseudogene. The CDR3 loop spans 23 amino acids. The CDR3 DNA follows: TGTGCCAGCAGCAATTCCTGGAAGGACATTCGGATCCGTGACAGGGGCTTTCAAGAGACCCAGTACTTC. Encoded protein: CASSNSWKDIRIRDRGFQETQYF.

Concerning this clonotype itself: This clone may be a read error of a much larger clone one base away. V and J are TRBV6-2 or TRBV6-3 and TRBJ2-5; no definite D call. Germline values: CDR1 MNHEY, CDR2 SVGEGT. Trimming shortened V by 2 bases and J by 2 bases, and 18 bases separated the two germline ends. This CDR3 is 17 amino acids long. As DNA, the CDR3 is TGTGCCAGCAGTTACCCCTCCGGAAAGTTCGAACAAGAGACCCAGTACTTC. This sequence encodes CASSYPSGKFEQETQYF.

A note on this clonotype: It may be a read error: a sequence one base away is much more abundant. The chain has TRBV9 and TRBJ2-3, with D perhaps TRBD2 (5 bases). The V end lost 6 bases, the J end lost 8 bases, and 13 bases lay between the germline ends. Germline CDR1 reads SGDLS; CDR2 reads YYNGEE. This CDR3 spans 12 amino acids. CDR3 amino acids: CASTGSGATQYF. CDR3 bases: TGTGCCAGCACGGGGAGCGGCGCTACGCAGTATTTT. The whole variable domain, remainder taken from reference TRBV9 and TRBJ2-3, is DSGVTQTPKHLITATGQRVTLRCSPRSGDLSVYWYQQSLDQGLQFLIQYYNGEERAKGNILERFSAQQFPDLHSELNLSSLELGDSALYFCASTGSGATQYFGPGTRLTVL.

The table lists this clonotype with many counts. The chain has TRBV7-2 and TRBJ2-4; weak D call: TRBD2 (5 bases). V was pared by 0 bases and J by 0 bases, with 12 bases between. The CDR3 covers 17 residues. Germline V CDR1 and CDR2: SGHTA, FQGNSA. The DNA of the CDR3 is TGTGCCAGCAGCTTAGCACTTAGCGTACTAGCCAAAAACATTCAGTACTTC. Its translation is CASSLALSVLAKNIQYF.

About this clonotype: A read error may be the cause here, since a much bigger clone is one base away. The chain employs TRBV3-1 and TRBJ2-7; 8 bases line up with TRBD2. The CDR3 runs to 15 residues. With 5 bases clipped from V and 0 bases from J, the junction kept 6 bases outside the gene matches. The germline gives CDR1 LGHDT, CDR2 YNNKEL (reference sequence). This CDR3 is CASSVPSGSSYEQYF. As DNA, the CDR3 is TGTGCCAGCAGCGTGCCTAGCGGGTCCTCCTACGAGCAGTACTTC.

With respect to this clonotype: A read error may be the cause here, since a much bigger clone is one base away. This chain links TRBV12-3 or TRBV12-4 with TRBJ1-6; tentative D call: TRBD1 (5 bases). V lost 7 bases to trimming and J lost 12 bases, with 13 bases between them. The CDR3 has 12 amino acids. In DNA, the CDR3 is TGTGCCAGCACTGGGGGAGGTTTACCCCTCCACTTT. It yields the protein CASTGGGLPLHF.

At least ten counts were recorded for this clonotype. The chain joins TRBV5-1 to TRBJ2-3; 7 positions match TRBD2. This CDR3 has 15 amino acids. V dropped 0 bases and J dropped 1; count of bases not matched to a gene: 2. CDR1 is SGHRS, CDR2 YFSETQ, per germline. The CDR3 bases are TGCGCCAGCAGCTTGGATCTAGCGGGCACAGATACGCAGTATTTT. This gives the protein CASSLDLAGTDTQYF.

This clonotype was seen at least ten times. The DNA for the CDR3 is TGCAGTGCTAGAGTAAAGGAATACTACGAGCAGTACTTC. Protein sequence: CSARVKEYYEQYF. The chain uses TRBV20-1 and TRBJ2-7; D is uncertain. The CDR3 has 13 amino acids. Per germline, CDR1 DFQATT and CDR2 SNEGSKA (reference sequence). V lost 1 base to trimming and J lost 3 bases, with 10 bases between them.

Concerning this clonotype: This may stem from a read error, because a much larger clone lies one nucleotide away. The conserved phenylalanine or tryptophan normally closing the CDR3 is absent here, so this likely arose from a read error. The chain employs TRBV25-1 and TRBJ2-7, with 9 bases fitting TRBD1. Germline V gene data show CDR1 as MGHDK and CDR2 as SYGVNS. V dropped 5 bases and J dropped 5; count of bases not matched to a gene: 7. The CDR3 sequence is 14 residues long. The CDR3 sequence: CASSLGTGIHEQYL. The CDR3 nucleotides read TGTGCCAGCAGTCTAGGGACAGGGATACACGAGCAGTACCTC.

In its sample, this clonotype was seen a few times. CDR3 sequence (DNA): TGTGCCAGCAGCTCCCTGGGGGGGTCCATCAACACTGAAGCTTTCTTT. Protein sequence: CASSSLGGSINTEAFF. The J gene is TRBJ1-1, the V gene TRBV7-8, with TRBD1 as a possible D gene (5 bases). This CDR3 is built from 16 residues. The V gene's germline CDR1 is SGHVS and CDR2 FQNEAQ. V lost 4 bases, J lost 2 bases, and 17 bases lay in between.

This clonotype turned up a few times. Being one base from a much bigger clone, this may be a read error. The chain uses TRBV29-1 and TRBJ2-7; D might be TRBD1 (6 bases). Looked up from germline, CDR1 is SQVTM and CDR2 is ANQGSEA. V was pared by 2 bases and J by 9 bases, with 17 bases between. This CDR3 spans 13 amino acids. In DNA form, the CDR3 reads TGCAGCGTTGAACAGGCTCAGCGAGGGGGGCAGTACTTC. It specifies CSVEQAQRGGQYF.

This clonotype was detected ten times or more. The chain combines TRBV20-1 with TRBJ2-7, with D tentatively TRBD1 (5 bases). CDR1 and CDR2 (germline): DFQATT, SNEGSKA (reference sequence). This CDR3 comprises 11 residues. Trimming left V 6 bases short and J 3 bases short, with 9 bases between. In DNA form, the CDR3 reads TGCAGTGCCAAACAGGACTACGAGCAGTACTTC. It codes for CSAKQDYEQYF.

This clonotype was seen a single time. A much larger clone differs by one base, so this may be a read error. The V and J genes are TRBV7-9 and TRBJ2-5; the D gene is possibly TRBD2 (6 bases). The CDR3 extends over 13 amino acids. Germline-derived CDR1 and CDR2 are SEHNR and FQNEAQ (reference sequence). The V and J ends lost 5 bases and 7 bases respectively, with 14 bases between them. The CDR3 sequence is CASSDTEEGTQYF. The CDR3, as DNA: TGTGCCAGCAGCGATACGGAGGAGGGGACCCAGTACTTC.

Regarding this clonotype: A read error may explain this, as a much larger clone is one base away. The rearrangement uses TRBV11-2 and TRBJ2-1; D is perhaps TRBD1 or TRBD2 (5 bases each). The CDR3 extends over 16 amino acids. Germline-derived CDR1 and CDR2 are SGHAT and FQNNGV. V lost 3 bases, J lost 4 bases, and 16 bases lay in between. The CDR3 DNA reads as TGTGCCAGCAGCTTCCCTCGGGACGGACCTTACAATGAGCAGTTCTTC. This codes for CASSFPRDGPYNEQFF. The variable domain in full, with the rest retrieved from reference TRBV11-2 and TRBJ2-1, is EAGVAQSPRYKIIEKRQSVAFWCNPISGHATLYWYQQILGQGPKLLIQFQNNGVVDDSQLPKDRFSAERLKGVDSTLKIQPAKLEDSAVYLCASSFPRDGPYNEQFFGPGTRLTVL.

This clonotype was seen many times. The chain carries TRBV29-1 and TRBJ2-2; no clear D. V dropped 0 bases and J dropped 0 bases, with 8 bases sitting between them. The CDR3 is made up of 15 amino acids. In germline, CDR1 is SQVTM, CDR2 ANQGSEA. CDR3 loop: CSVEEGTSNTGELFF. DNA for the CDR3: TGCAGCGTTGAAGAGGGCACTTCGAACACCGGGGAGCTGTTTTTT.

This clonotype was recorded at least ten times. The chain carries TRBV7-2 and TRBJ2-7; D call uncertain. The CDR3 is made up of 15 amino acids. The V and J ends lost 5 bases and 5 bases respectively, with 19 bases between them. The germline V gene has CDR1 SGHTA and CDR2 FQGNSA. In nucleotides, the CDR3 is TGTGCCAGCAGCCCAACTCCGGGTTTGGGCGACGAGCAGTACTTC. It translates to CASSPTPGLGDEQYF. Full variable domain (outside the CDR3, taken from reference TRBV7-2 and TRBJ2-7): GAGVSQSPSNKVTEKGKDVELRCDPISGHTALYWYRQSLGQGLEFLIYFQGNSAPDKSGLPSDRFSAERTGGSVSTLTIQRTQQEDSAVYLCASSPTPGLGDEQYFGPGTRLTVT.

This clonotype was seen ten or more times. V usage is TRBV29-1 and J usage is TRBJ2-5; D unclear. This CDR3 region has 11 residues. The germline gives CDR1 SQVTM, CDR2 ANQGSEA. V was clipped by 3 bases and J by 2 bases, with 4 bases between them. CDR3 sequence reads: CSVDQQETQYF. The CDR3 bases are TGCAGCGTTGACCAACAAGAGACCCAGTACTTC.

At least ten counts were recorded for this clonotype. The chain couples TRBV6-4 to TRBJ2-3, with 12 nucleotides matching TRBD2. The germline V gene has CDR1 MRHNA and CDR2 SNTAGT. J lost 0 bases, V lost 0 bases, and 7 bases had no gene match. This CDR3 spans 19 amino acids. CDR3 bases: TGTGCCAGCAGTGACTCGCGGGGGACTAGCGGGCCTAGCACAGATACGCAGTATTTT. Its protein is CASSDSRGTSGPSTDTQYF.

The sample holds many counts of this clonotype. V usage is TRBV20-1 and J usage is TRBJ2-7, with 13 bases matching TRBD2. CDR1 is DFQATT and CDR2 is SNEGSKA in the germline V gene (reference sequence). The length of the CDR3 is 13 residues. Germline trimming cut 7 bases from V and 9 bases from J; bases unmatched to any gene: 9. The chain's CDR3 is CSGPTSGRARQYF. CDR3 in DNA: TGCAGTGGACCTACTAGCGGGAGGGCCCGGCAGTACTTC.

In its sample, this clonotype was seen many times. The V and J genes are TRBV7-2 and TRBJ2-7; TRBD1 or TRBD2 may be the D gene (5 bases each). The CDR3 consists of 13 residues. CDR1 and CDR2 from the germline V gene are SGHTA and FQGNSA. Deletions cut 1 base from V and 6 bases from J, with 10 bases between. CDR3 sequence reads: CASSLVNGAEQYF. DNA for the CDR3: TGTGCCAGCAGCTTAGTTAACGGGGCCGAGCAGTACTTC.